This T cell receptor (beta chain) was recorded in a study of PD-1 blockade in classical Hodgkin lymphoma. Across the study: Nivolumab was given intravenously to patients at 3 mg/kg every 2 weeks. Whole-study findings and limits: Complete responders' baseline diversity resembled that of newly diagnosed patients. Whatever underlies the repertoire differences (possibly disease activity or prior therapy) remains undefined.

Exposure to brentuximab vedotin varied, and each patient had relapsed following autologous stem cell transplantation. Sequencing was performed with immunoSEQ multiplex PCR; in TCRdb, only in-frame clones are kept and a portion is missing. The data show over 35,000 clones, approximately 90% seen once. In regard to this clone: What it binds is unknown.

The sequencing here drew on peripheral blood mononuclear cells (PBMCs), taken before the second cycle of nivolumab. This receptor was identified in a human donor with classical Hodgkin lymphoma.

CDR3 amino acids: CSVVTGFPEAFF. CDR3 in DNA: TGCAGCGTTGTAACAGGATTCCCTGAAGCTTTCTTT. This chain joins TRBV29-1 and TRBJ1-1; D perhaps matches TRBD1 (5 bases). Germline V CDR1 and CDR2: SQVTM, ANQGSEA. The V gene lost 4 bases and the J gene lost 6 bases, with 12 bases spanning the gap. CDR3 length equals 12 residues.